Presented here are 20 T cell receptor beta chains from one specimen sequenced in a study of early stage breast cancer tumors. The table came from immunoSEQ multiplex PCR; TCRdb's copy has only in-frame clones and leaves some out. The repertoire has more than 65,000 clones, 75% to 90% of them found once; the top ten carry approximately 4.5%. The sample taken for sequencing was blood. These receptors came from a person in their forties with breast cancer.

The gene calls are TRBV19 and TRBJ2-7; perhaps D is TRBD1 or TRBD2 (5 bases each). CDR1 is LNHDA and CDR2 is SQIVND in the germline V gene (reference sequence). This CDR3 has 14 amino acids. The V end was cut by 8 bases, the J end by 7 bases, with 21 bases between. The CDR3 here is CASRPGTARLEQYF. The CDR3 DNA is TGTGCCAGTCGTCCCGGGACGGCGAGATTGGAGCAGTACTTC.

This chain joins TRBV5-5 and TRBJ2-1; no firm D call. In germline, CDR1 is SGHKS, CDR2 YYEKEE (reference sequence). With 6 bases removed from V and 0 bases from J, the gap between germline ends came to 16 bases. The CDR3 is 16 residues long. The CDR3: CASIQTGGSSYNEQFF. In DNA, the CDR3 is TGTGCCAGCATCCAGACCGGCGGAAGCTCCTACAATGAGCAGTTCTTC.

This chain uses TRBV7-3 with TRBJ2-1, with 10 bases identical to TRBD1. The germline CDR1 and CDR2 sequences are SGHTA and FQGTGA. The CDR3 totals 15 residues. Trimming at V came to 3 bases and at J to 6 bases, leaving 5 bases not matched to a gene. This CDR3 is CASSLGQGISNEQFF. The CDR3 nucleotides are TGTGCCAGCAGCTTGGGACAGGGGATTAGCAATGAGCAGTTCTTC.

The chain joins TRBV27 to TRBJ2-1; D gene unclear. V was shortened by 2 bases and J by 6 bases, with 8 bases between the two germline ends. The CDR3 is 13 amino acids. Germline loops: CDR1 MNHEY, CDR2 SMNVEV (reference sequence). The CDR3 reads CASSLQVRNEQFF. CDR3 DNA: TGTGCCAGCAGTTTACAAGTGCGCAATGAGCAGTTCTTC.

The DNA of the CDR3 is TGTGCCAGCAGCACACACGCGAGGTGGGAGACCCAGTACTTC. Its protein is CASSTHARWETQYF. The rearrangement uses TRBV11-2 and TRBJ2-5; D unclear. Between the trimmed V and J ends, which lost 5 bases and 5 bases, there was a span of 15 bases. Germline CDR1 is SGHAT and CDR2 is FQNNGV. This CDR3 contains 14 residues.

The CDR3 DNA follows: TGTGCCAGCAGTGAACCACAGGGAAACGAGCAGTACTTC. Translated: CASSEPQGNEQYF. This chain joins TRBV2 and TRBJ2-7, with a possible D match to TRBD1 (6 bases). Germline CDR1 is SNHLY and CDR2 is FYNNEI. This CDR3 is built from 13 residues. Trimming removed 2 bases at V and 5 bases at J, with 10 bases between.

The chain uses TRBV28 and TRBJ1-3; possibly TRBD1 for D (5 bases). The ends were cut back, 4 bases at V and 0 bases at J, with 16 bases in the middle. Germline lookup yields CDR1 MDHEN and CDR2 SYDVKM. The length of the CDR3 is 17 residues. The CDR3 DNA sequence: TGTGCCAGCAGTTCTCCTCTGGGACCCCTCTCTGGAAACACCATATATTTT. Its protein product is CASSSPLGPLSGNTIYF.

The rearrangement joins TRBV18 to TRBJ1-2; 9 bases align to TRBD1. Germline V gene data show CDR1 as KGHSH and CDR2 as LQKENI. The CDR3 has 14 residues. Germline trimming cut 3 bases from V and 4 bases from J; bases unmatched to any gene: 3. CDR3 sequence reads: CASSPGQGGYGYTF. In nucleotides, the CDR3 is TGTGCCAGCTCACCGGGACAGGGTGGCTATGGCTACACCTTC.

The genes are TRBV28 and TRBJ1-3, with TRBD1 identical over 9 bases. The CDR3 sequence is 16 residues long. Germline-derived CDR1 and CDR2 are MDHEN and SYDVKM. The V segment lost 1 base and the J segment 3 bases; nucleotides outside the gene matches: 4. The CDR3 DNA reads as TGTGCCAGCAGTTTATCCACAGGGGGCTTTGGAAACACCATATATTTT. Amino acid sequence: CASSLSTGGFGNTIYF.

This chain joins TRBV28 and TRBJ1-2; perhaps TRBD1 as D (6 bases). Per the germline V gene, CDR1 is MDHEN and CDR2 is SYDVKM. CDR3 length: 15 residues. Trimming removed 5 bases at V and 1 base at J, with 14 bases between. This CDR3 is CASSIRGRGNYGYTF. CDR3 DNA: TGTGCCAGCAGTATCCGGGGCAGGGGTAACTATGGCTACACCTTC.

The V gene is TRBV30, the J gene TRBJ2-7, with D tentatively TRBD2 (5 bases). The germline gives CDR1 GTSNPN, CDR2 SVGIG (reference sequence). The CDR3 loop spans 14 amino acids. The V and J ends lost 0 bases and 3 bases respectively, with 12 bases between them. The CDR3 DNA sequence: TGTGCCTGGAGTGTAACGGGAAGGTTCTACGAGCAGTACTTC. Amino acids: CAWSVTGRFYEQYF.

The genes are TRBV29-1 and TRBJ1-4; tentative D call: TRBD1 (5 bases). V shed 4 bases and J shed 5 bases, with 11 bases lying between them. The CDR3 extends over 13 amino acids. Germline assignment: CDR1 SQVTM and CDR2 ANQGSEA. The chain's CDR3 is CSVGQKLNEKLFF. As DNA, the CDR3 is TGCAGCGTTGGACAGAAGCTAAATGAAAAACTGTTTTTT.

The chain recombines TRBV28 with TRBJ2-3, with D maybe TRBD1 (6 bases). The length of the CDR3 is 14 residues. Germline CDR1 is MDHEN and CDR2 is SYDVKM. Trimming shortened V by 6 bases and J by 4 bases, and 14 bases separated the two germline ends. The CDR3 DNA follows: TGTGCCAGCAGGCCAACAGGGACCCCAGATACGCAGTATTTT. Translation gives CASRPTGTPDTQYF.

The chain links TRBV7-9 to TRBJ2-7, with 9 nucleotides matching TRBD1. Germline V CDR1 and CDR2: SEHNR, FQNEAQ (reference sequence). V dropped 1 base and J dropped 5; count of bases not matched to a gene: 6. CDR3 length equals 15 residues. CDR3: CASSLGDRAMDEQYF. In DNA form, the CDR3 reads TGTGCCAGCAGCTTAGGGGACAGGGCAATGGACGAGCAGTACTTC. Full variable domain (rest looked up from reference TRBV7-9 and TRBJ2-7): DTGVSQNPRHKITKRGQNVTFRCDPISEHNRLYWYRQTLGQGPEFLTYFQNEAQLEKSRLLSDRFSAERPKGSFSTLEIQRTEQGDSAMYLCASSLGDRAMDEQYFGPGTRLTVT.

The genes are TRBV2 and TRBJ1-2; unclear D gene. CDR3 length: 15 amino acids. Trimming took off 1 base at V and 7 bases at J, with 16 bases between the two ends. The germline CDR1 and CDR2 sequences are SNHLY and FYNNEI. CDR3 sequence: CASSEVRGPRTGYTF. The CDR3 nucleotides are TGTGCCAGCAGTGAAGTAAGAGGACCCAGGACTGGCTACACCTTC.

This clone was found once. The chain carries TRBV6-1 and TRBJ2-1; 11 bases agree with TRBD2. After removal of 6 bases from V and 3 bases from J, the junction contained 4 bases not matched to a gene. The CDR3 totals 15 residues. Germline V gene data show CDR1 as MNHNS and CDR2 as SASEGT. The CDR3 protein is CASRGLADGYNEQFF. CDR3 nucleotide sequence: TGTGCCAGCAGGGGACTAGCGGATGGCTACAATGAGCAGTTCTTC.

V gene TRBV5-1 combines with J gene TRBJ2-5; the match to TRBD2 covers 7 bases. There are 16 residues in the CDR3. Germline V CDR1 and CDR2: SGHRS, YFSETQ. Trimming removed 0 bases from V and 1 base from J; junction bases left unmatched: 6. The DNA for the CDR3 is TGCGCCAGCAGCTTGGGCGGGAGAAGGGGCCAAGAGACCCAGTACTTC. Its protein is CASSLGGRRGQETQYF.

The chain is built from TRBV7-2 and TRBJ2-1; 11 bases align to TRBD2. The ends lost 1 base at V and 9 bases at J; junction bases unmatched: 5. The CDR3 contains 15 residues. Germline values: CDR1 SGHTA, CDR2 FQGNSA. CDR3 coding DNA: TGTGCCAGCAGCTTAGTCCCACTAGCGGGAGTTGAGCAGTTCTTC. It yields the protein CASSLVPLAGVEQFF.

This chain joins TRBV7-8 and TRBJ2-7, with a weak D call TRBD2 (6 bases). Trimming removed 1 base at V and 6 bases at J, with 13 bases between. Germline CDR1 SGHVS, CDR2 FQNEAQ. The CDR3 runs to 14 residues. CDR3 sequence: CASSLVGDSAEQYF. The DNA for the CDR3 is TGTGCCAGCAGCTTAGTAGGGGACTCCGCCGAGCAGTACTTC.

The chain has TRBV28 and TRBJ1-3; 9 positions match TRBD1. Germline CDR1 is MDHEN and CDR2 is SYDVKM. The CDR3 spans 16 residues. The V segment lost 6 bases and the J segment 4 bases; nucleotides outside the gene matches: 10. This CDR3 reads CASSRHGTGSGNTIYF. Here the CDR3 DNA reads TGTGCCAGCAGCCGCCACGGGACAGGGTCAGGAAACACCATATATTTT.